The text below deals with one T cell receptor (beta chain). The antigen is undetermined. 60 Vbeta and 13 Jbeta primers were used in PCR. Method: immunoSEQ multiplex PCR; TCRdb's copy keeps in-frame clones and lacks some. Its table lists about 67,000 clones. Germline V gene sequence: CDR1 KGHSH, CDR2 LQKENI. This CDR3 contains 15 residues. V was shortened by 3 bases and J by 4 bases, with 13 bases between the two germline ends. The entry originates in a study of cytomegalovirus exposure and HLA in healthy donors. General study points: Per a prior analysis, the majority of TCR beta V segments were productive roughly 87% or roughly 30% of the time. Cytomegalovirus association was listed for approximately 160 TCR beta chains. Later analysis identified over 15,000 TCR beta sequences associated with HLA alleles, using a false discovery rate threshold of 0.05.

The clonotype comes from a woman in her 40s in good health and CMV-seropositive. The rearrangement links TRBV18 to TRBJ1-5, with D possibly TRBD1 on 5 matching bases. What was sequenced was PBMCs. The CDR3 reads CASSPLRGRNQPQHF. The CDR3 DNA reads TGTGCCAGCTCACCTCTAAGGGGAAGAAATCAGCCCCAGCATTTT.